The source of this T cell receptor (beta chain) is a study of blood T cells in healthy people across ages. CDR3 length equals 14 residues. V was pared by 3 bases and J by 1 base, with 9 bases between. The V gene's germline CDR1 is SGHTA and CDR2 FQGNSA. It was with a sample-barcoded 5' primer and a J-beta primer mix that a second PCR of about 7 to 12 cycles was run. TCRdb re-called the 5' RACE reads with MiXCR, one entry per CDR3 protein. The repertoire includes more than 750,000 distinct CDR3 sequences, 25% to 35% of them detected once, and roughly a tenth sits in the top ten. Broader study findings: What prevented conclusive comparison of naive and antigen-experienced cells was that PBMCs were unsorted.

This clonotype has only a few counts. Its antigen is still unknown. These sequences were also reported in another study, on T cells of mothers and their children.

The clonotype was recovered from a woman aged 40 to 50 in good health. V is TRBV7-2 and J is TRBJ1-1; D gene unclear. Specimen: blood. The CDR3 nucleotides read TGTGCCAGCAGCTTGTACACCTCGAACACTGAAGCTTTCTTT. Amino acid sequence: CASSLYTSNTEAFF.